Presented here are 8 T cell receptor beta chains from one specimen sequenced in a study of T-cell reconstitution after alpha-beta-depleted transplantation in children. It was with unique molecular identifiers that the TCRbeta library was prepared. From the PCR reads, TCRdb called clonotypes with MiXCR, one entry per CDR3 protein. Of around 300,000 distinct CDR3 sequences in the sample, 11% were seen once. The input for sequencing was peripheral blood, taken 180 days after TCRalphabeta/CD19-depleted stem cell transplant. These TCRs come from a male patient between 2 and 10 years old who had a stem cell transplant for chronic granulomatous disease, so the T cells may come from the graft donor.

In this sample, this clonotype turned up a few times. A much larger clonotype is one base distant, so this may be a read error. The chain recombines TRBV3-1 with TRBJ2-1; 8 nucleotides align to TRBD2. Germline CDR1 reads LGHDT; CDR2 reads YNNKEL (reference sequence). This CDR3 region has 17 residues. CDR3 DNA sequence: TGTGCCACCAGCCAAGACAGCGGGGGACGACCCCGCAATGAGCAGTTCTTC. The encoded protein is CATSQDSGGRPRNEQFF.

In the case of this clonotype: This may be a read error: a much more frequent sequence differs by one nucleotide. The rearrangement joins TRBV6-5 to TRBJ1-1; possibly TRBD1 for D (5 bases). This CDR3 is built from 16 residues. Germline CDR1 reads MNHEY; CDR2 reads SVGAGI. Here the CDR3 DNA reads TGTGCCAGCAGTCACTCGTCAGGATGGGGGGGCACTGAAGCTTTCTTT. It translates to CASSHSSGWGGTEAFF.

In this sample, this clonotype turned up many times. The J gene is TRBJ2-7, the V gene TRBV7-2; D uncertain. V was shortened by 2 bases and J by 6 bases, with 8 bases between the two germline ends. The CDR3 loop spans 12 amino acids. From germline, CDR1 is SGHTA and CDR2 FQGNSA. The CDR3 DNA reads TGTGCCAGCAGCTTATGGGCAAGCGAGCAGTACTTC. Amino acids: CASSLWASEQYF.

Many counts were recorded for this clonotype. V usage is TRBV29-1 and J usage is TRBJ1-5; the D is unclear. CDR1 is SQVTM and CDR2 is ANQGSEA in the germline V gene. The CDR3 is 13 residues long. The V end lost 4 bases, the J end lost 0 bases, and 7 bases lay between the germline ends. CDR3 coding DNA: TGCAGCGTTGTCCTCGATAGCAATCAGCCCCAGCATTTT. Encoded protein: CSVVLDSNQPQHF.

As for this clonotype: With a much larger clone just one base away, this may be a read error. This chain connects TRBV12-3 or TRBV12-4 to TRBJ2-3, with 12 bases aligning to TRBD2. The CDR3 extends over 16 amino acids. The J segment lost 4 bases and the V segment lost 5 bases, leaving 7 bases of the junction unmatched. The CDR3 DNA is TGTGCCAGCAGTGAGGGGACTAGCGGGTTGTCAGATACGCAGTATTTT. Amino acid sequence: CASSEGTSGLSDTQYF.

This clonotype was counted at least ten times. The gene calls are TRBV15 and TRBJ2-1; 10 bases map to TRBD2. Germline assignment: CDR1 LNHNV and CDR2 YYDKDF (reference sequence). The V gene end was trimmed by 0 bases and the J gene end by 9 bases; junction bases not matched to a gene: 8. This CDR3 contains 16 residues. The CDR3 spells CATSRDRASGGGEQFF. CDR3 nucleotides: TGTGCCACCAGCAGAGATCGGGCTAGCGGGGGCGGTGAGCAGTTCTTC.

This clonotype was counted many times. The chain recombines TRBV28 with TRBJ2-1; TRBD2 agrees at 10 bases. The germline gives CDR1 MDHEN, CDR2 SYDVKM. Trimming removed 5 bases from V and 3 bases from J; junction bases left unmatched: 10. The CDR3 totals 17 residues. CDR3 bases: TGTGCCAGCAGTCAAGGGCGGACTAGCGGAATCTACAATGAGCAGTTCTTC. It specifies CASSQGRTSGIYNEQFF.

In this sample, this clonotype turned up once. This may be a read error: a much more frequent sequence differs by one nucleotide. The rearrangement joins TRBV29-1 to TRBJ1-2; 8 bases fit TRBD1. Germline loops: CDR1 SQVTM, CDR2 ANQGSEA. The CDR3 contains 14 residues. Here the CDR3 DNA reads TGCAGCGTTGAAGATCTTGGACAGGGCTATGGCTACGCCTTC. This encodes CSVEDLGQGYGYAF. The full variable domain, in which reference TRBV29-1 and TRBJ1-2 provide the parts outside the CDR3, is SAVISQKPSRDICQRGTSLTIQCQVDSQVTMMFWYRQQPGQSLTLIATANQGSEATYESGFVIDKFPISRPNLTFSTLTVSNMSPEDSSIYLCSVEDLGQGYGYAFGSGTRLTVV.